The 7 T cell receptor beta chains in this list originate from one sample, sequenced in a study of vaccination and CD4 T cells after COVID-19. What these receptors recognize is not known. Cultured CD4+ T cells had their DNA profiled by the Oncomine TCR Beta short-read assay. It was cultured CD4+ T cells from which genomic DNA was extracted. TCRdb passed the PCR reads through MiXCR, listing each CDR3 protein once. Among 8,000 to 10,000 distinct CDR3 sequences listed, over 25% were seen once. Treatment denoted: roughly 11-day PBMC culture with coronavirus spike peptide pools or control peptides (ViraFEST assay). Before the COVID-19 pandemic (2011-2018), CD4+ T cells were obtained from the unexposed donor. The sequenced sample was CD4+ T cells from blood, cultured in vitro. Receptors were obtained from a human donor in good health.

A few counts support this clonotype. V and J are TRBV2 and TRBJ2-3, with 11 bases identical to TRBD1. Per germline, CDR1 SNHLY and CDR2 FYNNEI. The junction had 2 bases not matched to a gene; V was cut back by 5 bases and J by 4 bases. This CDR3 has 14 residues. CDR3 loop: CASSRTGGPDTQYF. The CDR3 DNA reads TGTGCCAGCAGTCGGACAGGGGGCCCAGATACGCAGTATTTT.

The sample holds a few counts of this clonotype. The chain employs TRBV11-1 and TRBJ1-1; 8 bases map to TRBD1. The CDR3 extends over 14 amino acids. The germline CDR1 and CDR2 sequences are SGHAT and FQDESV (reference sequence). V was pared by 5 bases and J by 5 bases, with 7 bases of the junction left unmatched. In nucleotides, the CDR3 is TGTGCCAGCAGCACCCGGACAGGGAATACTGAAGCTTTCTTT. It encodes CASSTRTGNTEAFF.

In its sample, this clonotype was seen a few times. The chain has TRBV6-1 and TRBJ1-2; no reliable D call. CDR3 length: 14 residues. The germline gives CDR1 MNHNS, CDR2 SASEGT. Trimming removed 6 bases at V and 2 bases at J, with 13 bases between. The CDR3 region is CASRPSLGNYGYTF. As DNA, the CDR3 is TGTGCCAGCAGACCCTCACTAGGAAACTATGGCTACACCTTC.

V and J are TRBV20-1 and TRBJ1-2; no clear D. The V end lost 6 bases, the J end lost 4 bases, and 18 bases lay between the germline ends. This CDR3 is built from 14 residues. The germline CDR1 and CDR2 sequences are DFQATT and SNEGSKA (reference sequence). This CDR3 is CSARKNSGGYGYTF. CDR3 bases: TGCAGTGCGCGAAAGAACTCAGGCGGCTATGGCTACACCTTC.

In its sample, this clonotype is medium-sized. This chain links TRBV15 with TRBJ1-5; no firm D call. V dropped 1 base and J dropped 0 bases, with 7 bases sitting between them. Germline values: CDR1 LNHNV, CDR2 YYDKDF (reference sequence). There are 15 residues in the CDR3. CDR3 nucleotides: TGTGCCACCAGCAGAGGGCACCCTAGCAATCAGCCCCAGCATTTT. Translation: CATSRGHPSNQPQHF.

The chain recombines TRBV27 with TRBJ1-2; 8 bases are shared with TRBD1. The germline gives CDR1 MNHEY, CDR2 SMNVEV (reference sequence). The CDR3 is 18 residues long. V gave up 5 bases and J gave up 5 bases; unmatched junction bases: 19. The CDR3, as DNA: TGTGCCAGCAGTCAATTAACAGACCACAGGGGGAATCTATATGGCTACACCTTC. Residues: CASSQLTDHRGNLYGYTF.

V gene TRBV28 combines with J gene TRBJ2-1; the D gene is possibly TRBD2 (6 bases). Germline V lookup: CDR1 MDHEN, CDR2 SYDVKM. The V gene lost 6 bases and the J gene lost 6 bases, with 18 bases spanning the gap. The CDR3 consists of 15 residues. The CDR3 here is CASSGLGGGPNEQFF. CDR3 nucleotide sequence: TGTGCCAGCAGCGGACTGGGGGGAGGCCCCAATGAGCAGTTCTTC.